Listed below are T cell receptor beta chains from one sample, sequenced in a study of T cell repertoires in aging, cancer and after chemotherapy. TCRdb fed the multiplex PCR reads into MiXCR, producing one record per CDR3 protein. The table includes over a thousand distinct CDR3 sequences, 28% detected once. Sequencing was carried out using blood. The origin of the receptors is a human donor with a solid tumor. Both conserved end residues are trimmed from each CDR3. A D gene is named only where the DNA matches it firmly. Where a row states a size, it is once, few, many or the class of an expanded clone; other rows omit it.

V,length,J,size,D,CDR3
TRBV12-3/TRBV12-4,9,TRBJ2-1,.,.,ASSSIAEQF
TRBV6-6,11,TRBJ2-7,large,.,ASSYVGAYEQY
TRBV20-1,16,TRBJ2-3,few,TRBD2,SGYQMTSGGAGTDTQY
TRBV7-9,11,TRBJ1-1,.,.,ASSQGAGTETF
TRBV6-2/TRBV6-3,11,TRBJ2-5,medium-sized,TRBD1,ASSRDSQETQY
TRBV6-1,13,TRBJ2-1,large,TRBD2,ASSVTSGSSSEQF
TRBV28,11,TRBJ2-7,.,TRBD1,ASSFQGAYEQY
TRBV4-3,14,TRBJ1-2,.,.,ASSQGGRGYSYGYT
TRBV11-2,14,TRBJ2-7,once,.,ASSLRGPGRSYEQY
TRBV12-3/TRBV12-4,13,TRBJ1-4,.,.,ASSPLGGVREKLF
TRBV20-1,14,TRBJ2-2,.,.,SATPGLNANTGELF
TRBV10-3,10,TRBJ1-3,few,.,AIRGSGNTIY
TRBV5-6,15,TRBJ1-5,.,.,ASSSQGKLRGNQPQH
TRBV5-5,13,TRBJ1-1,.,TRBD1,ASIRQGAMNTEAF
TRBV6-1,13,TRBJ2-1,medium-sized,TRBD2,ASSESGGAYNEQF
TRBV6-1,13,TRBJ2-7,medium-sized,TRBD2,ASSERSGGSHEQY
TRBV6-1,14,TRBJ2-6,large,.,ASSAGGSAGANVLT
TRBV7-2,13,TRBJ1-1,.,.,ASSLDRAVNTEAF
TRBV30,14,TRBJ1-4,few,.,ACTGLGGATNEKLF
TRBV20-1,11,TRBJ1-1,.,.,SAPAYLNTEAF
TRBV11-2,13,TRBJ1-2,.,.,ASSFDIHPRYGYT
TRBV19,11,TRBJ2-1,.,.,ASSLGFLYEQF
TRBV15,11,TRBJ2-1,medium-sized,TRBD2,ATSRDRRGEQF
TRBV10-3,11,TRBJ2-7,.,.,AIRPDVSSEQY
TRBV5-3,14,TRBJ1-5,few,TRBD1,ARSQDRAYSNQPQH
TRBV13,10,TRBJ1-1,few,.,ASDAGDTEAF
TRBV5-1,15,TRBJ2-3,.,TRBD2,ASSLGLAGSSTDTQY
TRBV6-1,11,TRBJ1-1,.,.,ASRGTVITEAF
TRBV20-1,15,TRBJ1-3,.,.,SARDPLRAGPGNTIY
TRBV19,12,TRBJ1-1,.,.,ASSHGGGNTEAF
TRBV20-1,12,TRBJ2-5,.,.,SAKYRDPRETQY
TRBV6-1,13,TRBJ2-5,medium-sized,TRBD2,ASSLTSGSQETQY
TRBV27,11,TRBJ2-7,.,.,ASLDTTIYEQY
TRBV2,14,TRBJ2-5,.,TRBD2,ASRPGLAGPQETQY
TRBV12-3/TRBV12-4,12,TRBJ1-4,few,.,ASSPDRFNEKLF
TRBV12-3/TRBV12-4,15,TRBJ2-4,.,TRBD2,ASSLWSGGAAKNIQY
TRBV10-3,10,TRBJ1-2,medium-sized,.,AISESGTGYT
TRBV7-6,13,TRBJ2-2,.,.,ASSLGHLNTGELF
TRBV11-2,13,TRBJ2-1,few,.,ASQANRNSYNEQF
TRBV19,13,TRBJ2-1,medium-sized,TRBD2,ASRELAGGYNEQF
TRBV6-6,18,TRBJ2-1,medium-sized,TRBD2,ASRGLLLNFSGGSYNEQF